This TCR beta chain was identified during a study of response to subunit inactivated influenza vaccine. Per germline, CDR1 SGHKS and CDR2 YYEKEE (reference sequence). The CDR3 runs 14 residues. V lost 4 bases to trimming and J lost 3 bases, with 10 bases between them. TCRdb analysed the RT-PCR reads with MiXCR anew, one entry per CDR3 protein. The sample has 710,000 or so distinct CDR3 sequences, around 16% seen once. The rearrangement links TRBV5-5 to TRBJ2-2; D remains unclear. This sequence was found in a man in his fifties who received an inactivated influenza vaccine. The sample in question was PBMCs from blood, obtained approximately 13 days after vaccination. In DNA form, the CDR3 reads TGTGCCAGCAGCGTCCTCCCGGACACCGGGGAGCTGTTTTTT. Translated, it gives CASSVLPDTGELFF.